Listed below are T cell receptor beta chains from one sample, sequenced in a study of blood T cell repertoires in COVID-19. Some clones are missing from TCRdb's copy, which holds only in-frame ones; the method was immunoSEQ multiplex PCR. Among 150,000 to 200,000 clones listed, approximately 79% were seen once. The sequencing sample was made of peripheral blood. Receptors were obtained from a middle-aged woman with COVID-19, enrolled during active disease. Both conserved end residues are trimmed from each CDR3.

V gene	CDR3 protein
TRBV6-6	ASSPAGSNQPQH
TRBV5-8	ASSPGDRNTNTEAF
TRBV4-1	ASSTLGLAGGGDEQY
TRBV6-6	ASSPLSTGGTLNIQY
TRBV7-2	ASSPRERNSPLH
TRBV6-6	ASTLRDNGYT
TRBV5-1	ASSHRGGRDGYT
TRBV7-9	ASTPGGNEQF
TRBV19	ASSIRDSYEQY
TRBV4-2	ASSQAGLAIYEQY
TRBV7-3	ASSLGPASYNEQF
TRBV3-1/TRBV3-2	ASSRGIGTANEQF
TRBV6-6	ASSQGNEQF
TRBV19	ASSNTGTVHTQY
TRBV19	ASSMGQVFKNQPQH
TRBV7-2	ASSSTQGDTQY
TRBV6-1	ASSELTAQAKNIQY
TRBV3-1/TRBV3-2	ASSQGQSPNSPLH
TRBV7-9	ASSFGKGGVSYGYT
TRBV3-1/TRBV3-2	ASSQRGSYSYNEQF
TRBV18	ASSPGPGLYYNEQF
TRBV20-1	SASRETGGGQPQH
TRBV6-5	ASSYSTGLGVDEQF
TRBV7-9	ASSLNLAGRYNEQF
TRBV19	ASRPTAFGDRNQPQH
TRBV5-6	ASSLSPRANTEAF
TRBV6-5	ASSLSGKYYEQY
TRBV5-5	ASSLNPRGETQY